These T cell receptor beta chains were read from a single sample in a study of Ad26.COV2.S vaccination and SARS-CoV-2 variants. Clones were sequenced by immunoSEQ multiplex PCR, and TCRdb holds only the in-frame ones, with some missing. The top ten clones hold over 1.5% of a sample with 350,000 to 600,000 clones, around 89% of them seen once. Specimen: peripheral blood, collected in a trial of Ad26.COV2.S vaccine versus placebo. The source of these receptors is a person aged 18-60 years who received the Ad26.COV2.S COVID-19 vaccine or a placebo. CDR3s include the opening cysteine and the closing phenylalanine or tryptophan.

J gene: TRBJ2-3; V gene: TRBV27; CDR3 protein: CASNPGSTDTQYF
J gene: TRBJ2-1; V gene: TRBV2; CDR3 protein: CASSDLQYNEQFF
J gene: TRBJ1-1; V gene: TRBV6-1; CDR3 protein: CASNLNTEAFF
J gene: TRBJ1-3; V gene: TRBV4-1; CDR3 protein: CASSPGLGAAGNTIYF
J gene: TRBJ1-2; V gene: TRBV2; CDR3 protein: CASLGKRVRTYGYTF
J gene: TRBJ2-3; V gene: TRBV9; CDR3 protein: CASSVEGDRSRDTQYF
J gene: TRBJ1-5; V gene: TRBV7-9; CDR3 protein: CASSLLGQPQHF
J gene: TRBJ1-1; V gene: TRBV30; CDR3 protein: CAWRNPTGLSRTEAFF
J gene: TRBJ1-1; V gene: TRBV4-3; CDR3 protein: CASSQGVGQGFGEAFF
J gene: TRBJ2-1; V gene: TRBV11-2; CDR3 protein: CASSRLSGPRDNEQFF
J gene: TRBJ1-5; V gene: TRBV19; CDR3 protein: CASSPSLSNQPQHF
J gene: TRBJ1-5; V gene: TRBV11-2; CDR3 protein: CASSLNREEPQHF
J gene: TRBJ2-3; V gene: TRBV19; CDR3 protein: CASSRGLAGGRTDTQYF
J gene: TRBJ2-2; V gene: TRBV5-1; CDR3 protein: CASSLEPPGRNTGELFF
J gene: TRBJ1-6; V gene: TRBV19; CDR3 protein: CASGTLGISPLHF
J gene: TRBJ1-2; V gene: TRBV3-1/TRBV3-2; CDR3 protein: CASSQDAAGGRYGYTF
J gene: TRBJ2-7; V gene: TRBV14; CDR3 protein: CASSLASYEQYF
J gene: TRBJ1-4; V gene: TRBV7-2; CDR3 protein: CASSRPGQNEKLFF
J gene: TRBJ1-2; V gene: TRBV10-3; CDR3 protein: CAISEGQGYGYTF
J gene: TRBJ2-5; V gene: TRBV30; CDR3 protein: CAWSGGDQETQYF
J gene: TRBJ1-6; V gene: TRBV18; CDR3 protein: CASSPDGTAYNSPLHF
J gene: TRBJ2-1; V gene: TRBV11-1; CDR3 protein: CASSRGQGAYNEQFF
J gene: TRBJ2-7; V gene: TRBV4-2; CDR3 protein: CASSHLKGTGGSYEQYF
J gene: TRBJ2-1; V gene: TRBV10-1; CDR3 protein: CARGSGRSENEQFF
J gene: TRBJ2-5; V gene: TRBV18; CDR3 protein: CASSRPGLAGGEETQYF
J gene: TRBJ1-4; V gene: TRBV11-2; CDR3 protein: CASSPRPANEKLFF
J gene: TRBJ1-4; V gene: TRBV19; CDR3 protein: CASSIAATTNEKLFF
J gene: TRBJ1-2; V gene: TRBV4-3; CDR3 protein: CASSRVIAGAYGYTF
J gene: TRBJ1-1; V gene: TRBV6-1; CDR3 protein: CASSEYQANTEAFF
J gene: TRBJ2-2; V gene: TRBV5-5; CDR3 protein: CASSLAGIVNTGELFF
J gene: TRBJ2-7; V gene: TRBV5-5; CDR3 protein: CASSLTALGYEQYF
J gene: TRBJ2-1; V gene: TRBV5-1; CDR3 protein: CASSPRQGVVNEQFF
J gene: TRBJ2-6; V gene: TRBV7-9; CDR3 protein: CASPSGATGANVLTF
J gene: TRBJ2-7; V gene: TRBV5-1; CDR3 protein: CASSPTVNSYEQYF
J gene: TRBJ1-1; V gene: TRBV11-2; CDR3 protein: CASSLVPGDTEAFF
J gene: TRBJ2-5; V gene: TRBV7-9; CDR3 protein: CASSLNIPGETQYF
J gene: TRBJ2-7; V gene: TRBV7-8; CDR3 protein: CASSLHSYEQYF
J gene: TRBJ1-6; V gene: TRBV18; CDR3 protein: CASSLYGVGFSSYNSPLHF
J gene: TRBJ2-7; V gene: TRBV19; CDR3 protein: CASSMFSGGQSSYEQYF
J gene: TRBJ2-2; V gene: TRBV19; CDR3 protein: CASRTGWNTGELFF
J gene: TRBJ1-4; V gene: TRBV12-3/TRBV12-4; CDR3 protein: CAINRQGHEKLFF
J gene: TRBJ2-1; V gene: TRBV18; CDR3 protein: CASSPSGLSYNEQFF
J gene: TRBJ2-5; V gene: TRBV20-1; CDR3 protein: CSASGAGGQTETQYF
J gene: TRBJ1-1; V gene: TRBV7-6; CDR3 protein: CASSLVMAENTEAFF